The 31 T cell receptor beta chains below all came from one sample that was sequenced in a study of Ad26.COV2.S vaccination and SARS-CoV-2 variants. The data were produced by immunoSEQ multiplex PCR, yet TCRdb's version contains in-frame clones alone and is incomplete. The data contain approximately 300,000 clones, approximately 80% of them singletons. The treatment here: around 19 received Ad26.COV2.S at low or high dose, single or two shots; about 5 received placebo; per-sample allocation not given. Day 63 following the first vaccine or placebo injection was when the samples were taken. Sample: peripheral blood, taken in a trial of Ad26.COV2.S vaccine versus placebo. All receptors come from a person between 18 and 60 years old who received the Ad26.COV2.S COVID-19 vaccine or a placebo.

This clone has only a few counts. This chain links TRBV12-3 or TRBV12-4 with TRBJ2-1; D gene unclear. Trimming stripped 8 bases from V and 10 bases from J, with 15 bases between. The CDR3 sequence is 12 residues long. CDR3 DNA: TGTGCCAGCGCGCAGGTCTCCATGGAGCAGTTCTTC. Translated, it gives CASAQVSMEQFF.

V and J are TRBV12-5 and TRBJ1-1, with D maybe TRBD1 (6 bases). This CDR3 region has 14 residues. CDR1 and CDR2 from the germline V gene are LGHNT and FRNRAP. Trimming stripped 3 bases from V and 8 bases from J, with 16 bases between. The CDR3 spells CASGFRDGGLEAFF. In DNA form, the CDR3 reads TGTGCTAGTGGTTTCCGGGACGGGGGCTTGGAAGCTTTCTTT.

The V and J genes are TRBV24-1 and TRBJ2-1, with TRBD1 identical over 9 bases. V gave up 2 bases and J gave up 9 bases; unmatched junction bases: 4. The germline gives CDR1 KGHDR, CDR2 SFDVKD. This CDR3 is built from 14 residues. CDR3 sequence: CATSDSTGGGEQFF. The CDR3 DNA sequence: TGTGCCACCAGTGATTCCACAGGGGGCGGTGAGCAGTTCTTC.

V gene TRBV6-5 combines with J gene TRBJ2-6; unclear D gene. Germline CDR1 MNHEY, CDR2 SVGAGI. The ends were cut back, 9 bases at V and 4 bases at J, with 16 bases in the middle. The CDR3 extends over 15 amino acids. The CDR3 coding sequence is TGTGCCAGTGGGAAGAAATCATCAGGGGCCAACGTCCTGACTTTC. Its translation is CASGKKSSGANVLTF.

V usage is TRBV20-1 and J usage is TRBJ1-5; 7 bases agree with TRBD1. Germline V gene data show CDR1 as DFQATT and CDR2 as SNEGSKA (reference sequence). V gave up 3 bases and J gave up 2 bases; unmatched junction bases: 13. This CDR3 comprises 17 residues. The CDR3 sequence: CSASVGTGVVGNQPQHF. CDR3 bases: TGCAGTGCTAGTGTCGGAACAGGGGTGGTCGGCAATCAGCCCCAGCATTTT.

The V gene is TRBV12-2, the J gene TRBJ2-7; TRBD1 is the table's D call, not checked against the DNA. TRBV12-2 is a pseudogene. The CDR3 loop spans 14 amino acids. CDR3: CASRLTVAHYEQYF. Here the CDR3 DNA reads TGTGCAAGTCGCTTGACAGTAGCACATTACGAGCAGTACTTC.

This chain connects TRBV20-1 to TRBJ2-3, with 7 bases lining up with TRBD2. This CDR3 comprises 16 residues. The V segment lost 3 bases and the J segment 2 bases; nucleotides outside the gene matches: 11. CDR1 DFQATT and CDR2 SNEGSKA come from the germline V gene (reference sequence). The CDR3, as DNA: TGCAGTGCTAGTTTCGGGTCTAGCGGACACACAGATACGCAGTATTTT. It codes for CSASFGSSGHTDTQYF.

The genes are TRBV15 and TRBJ2-1; 7 bases are shared with TRBD1. Germline V gene lookup returns CDR1 LNHNV and CDR2 YYDKDF (reference sequence). This CDR3 is 16 amino acids long. The J segment lost 5 bases and the V segment lost 1 base, leaving 8 bases of the junction unmatched. CDR3 residues: CATSRGDRELDNEQFF. DNA for the CDR3: TGTGCCACCAGCAGAGGTGACAGGGAACTGGACAATGAGCAGTTCTTC.

J is TRBJ2-3 and V is TRBV5-1, with 8 bases aligning to TRBD1. The CDR3 spans 16 residues. CDR1 is SGHRS and CDR2 is YFSETQ in the germline V gene. Losses at the gene ends were 4 bases for V and 3 bases for J; bases not matched to a gene: 10. The CDR3 DNA sequence: TGCGCCAGCAGCCCCTCAGGGGGCATTGGGACAGATACGCAGTATTTT. It codes for CASSPSGGIGTDTQYF. Together with reference TRBV5-1 and TRBJ2-3, the CDR3 gives the full variable domain: KAGVTQTPRYLIKTRGQQVTLSCSPISGHRSVSWYQQTPGQGLQFLFEYFSETQRNKGNFPGRFSGRQFSNSRSEMNVSTLELGDSALYLCASSPSGGIGTDTQYFGPGTRLTVL.

The chain links TRBV19 to TRBJ1-1, with TRBD1 matching over 10 bases. Trimming removed 7 bases from V and 0 bases from J; junction bases left unmatched: 14. The germline CDR1 and CDR2 sequences are LNHDA and SQIVND (reference sequence). The CDR3 totals 18 residues. The CDR3 is CASTPGRVDRGVNTEAFF. The CDR3, as DNA: TGTGCCAGTACCCCCGGAAGGGTGGACAGGGGGGTGAACACTGAAGCTTTCTTT.

The chain has TRBV5-1 and TRBJ2-2; 7 nucleotides align to TRBD1. Germline loops: CDR1 SGHRS, CDR2 YFSETQ. Trimming cost V 4 bases and J 6 bases; bases outside gene matches: 12. There are 16 residues in the CDR3. The CDR3 loop is CASSPLAGQGAGELFF. For the CDR3, the DNA is TGCGCCAGCAGCCCTTTAGCAGGGCAGGGGGCCGGGGAGCTGTTTTTT. The entire variable domain, with the rest obtained from reference TRBV5-1 and TRBJ2-2, is as follows: KAGVTQTPRYLIKTRGQQVTLSCSPISGHRSVSWYQQTPGQGLQFLFEYFSETQRNKGNFPGRFSGRQFSNSRSEMNVSTLELGDSALYLCASSPLAGQGAGELFFGEGSRLTVL.

The genes are TRBV11-3 and TRBJ2-2; either TRBD1 or TRBD2 may supply D (5 bases each). CDR1 is SGHNT, CDR2 YENEEA, per germline. This CDR3 contains 16 residues. V gave up 5 bases and J gave up 0 bases, with 13 bases separating them. CDR3: CASSIYGTANTGELFF. In DNA, the CDR3 is TGTGCCAGCAGCATTTACGGGACCGCGAACACCGGGGAGCTGTTTTTT.

For this clone: Additional DNA sequences in this sample encode the identical CDR3. The J gene is TRBJ2-7, the V gene TRBV15; 8 nucleotides agree with TRBD1. Germline V CDR1 and CDR2: LNHNV, YYDKDF (reference sequence). The CDR3 length is 14 residues. J gave up 2 bases and V 0 bases, and 0 bases lay outside the gene matches. CDR3 amino acids: CATSRDRGPYEQYF. CDR3 nucleotides: TGTGCCACCAGCAGAGACAGGGGGCCCTACGAGCAGTACTTC.

The chain recombines TRBV5-1 with TRBJ1-6, with D unclear. CDR1 is SGHRS, CDR2 YFSETQ, per germline. The CDR3 totals 15 residues. Trimming cost V 1 base and J 3 bases, with 8 bases left between them. CDR3 sequence: CASSLQRDYNSPLHF. For the CDR3, the DNA is TGCGCCAGCAGCTTGCAGCGGGACTATAATTCACCCCTCCACTTT.

V is TRBV4-1 and J is TRBJ2-3; TRBD2 agrees at 14 bases. V gave up 4 bases and J gave up 0 bases; unmatched junction bases: 9. The length of the CDR3 is 19 residues. Germline CDR1 is MGHRA and CDR2 is YSYEKL. The CDR3 region is CASSPRRLAGGISTDTQYF. CDR3 DNA: TGCGCCAGCAGCCCCCGAAGACTAGCGGGGGGGATCAGCACAGATACGCAGTATTTT.

This clone has a single count. The rearrangement uses TRBV3-1 (or the pseudogene TRBV3-2) and TRBJ2-7; D possibly corresponds to TRBD1 (5 bases). CDR3 length equals 14 residues. Trimming removed 8 bases at V and 0 bases at J, with 14 bases between. Germline CDR1 reads LGHDT; CDR2 reads YNNKEL (reference sequence). The CDR3 loop reads CASGKQATSYEQYF. DNA of the CDR3: TGTGCCAGCGGGAAACAGGCCACCTCCTACGAGCAGTACTTC.

This sequence joins TRBV27 and TRBJ2-3; 9 nucleotides agree with TRBD2. Germline CDR1 is MNHEY and CDR2 is SMNVEV (reference sequence). This CDR3 is 15 amino acids long. With 5 bases clipped from V and 5 bases from J, the junction kept 8 bases outside the gene matches. The CDR3 region is CASSPLTSGGDTQYF. The CDR3 bases are TGTGCCAGCAGTCCGTTGACTAGCGGAGGAGATACGCAGTATTTT.

The rearrangement uses TRBV7-9 and TRBJ1-1, with 9 bases aligning to TRBD1. Per the germline V gene, CDR1 is SEHNR and CDR2 is FQNEAQ (reference sequence). V shed 5 bases, J shed 4 bases, and the junction held 2 bases outside the gene matches. The CDR3 has 13 residues. The CDR3 DNA reads TGTGCCAGCAGCCTACAGGGGGCCACTGAAGCTTTCTTT. Encoded protein: CASSLQGATEAFF.

This chain connects TRBV11-3 to TRBJ2-1; D could derive from TRBD1 or TRBD2 (6 bases each). Trimming took 5 bases from V and 5 from J, leaving 13 bases between them. Germline V lookup: CDR1 SGHNT, CDR2 YENEEA. The CDR3 spans 14 residues. Written as DNA, the CDR3 is TGTGCCAGCAGCACCCGGGGGCACCACAATGAGCAGTTCTTC. Amino acid sequence: CASSTRGHHNEQFF.

This clone was counted a few times. The gene calls are TRBV6-9 and TRBJ1-6; TRBD1 aligns across 9 bases. Per the germline V gene, CDR1 is MNHGY and CDR2 is SVAAGI. J gave up 7 bases and V 5 bases, and 9 bases lay outside the gene matches. This CDR3 is built from 16 residues. The CDR3 DNA reads as TGTGCCAGCAGTCTATCAGACGGACAGGGGAATTCACCCCTCCACTTT. It encodes CASSLSDGQGNSPLHF.

The V gene is TRBV3-1 (or the pseudogene TRBV3-2), the J gene TRBJ2-1; weak D call: TRBD1 (6 bases). The CDR3 is made up of 15 amino acids. Germline V CDR1 and CDR2: LGHDT, YNNKEL (reference sequence). Trimming took 4 bases from V and 4 from J, leaving 14 bases between them. The CDR3 loop reads CASSLRGPIYNEQFF. The CDR3 bases are TGTGCCAGCAGCCTCAGGGGTCCAATTTACAATGAGCAGTTCTTC.

The chain recombines TRBV11-1 with TRBJ1-2, with 7 bases fitting TRBD1. Germline lookup yields CDR1 SGHAT and CDR2 FQDESV (reference sequence). The CDR3 sequence is 16 residues long. V was clipped by 5 bases and J by 3 bases; unmatched bases: 12. The CDR3 sequence is CASSIRGGPRYYGYTF. The CDR3 region has the DNA TGTGCCAGCAGCATCAGGGGGGGGCCGCGGTACTATGGCTACACCTTC.

The V and J genes are TRBV2 and TRBJ2-7; D possibly corresponds to TRBD1 (8 bases). CDR3 length: 14 amino acids. Germline values: CDR1 SNHLY, CDR2 FYNNEI. V was clipped by 6 bases and J by 2 bases, with 14 bases between them. The DNA of the CDR3 is TGTGCCAGCAGGAGCGGGACAGGAACCTACGAGCAGTACTTC. Residues: CASRSGTGTYEQYF.

The chain joins TRBV24-1 to TRBJ2-1, with D tentatively TRBD1 (6 bases). Germline loops: CDR1 KGHDR, CDR2 SFDVKD. V gave up 0 bases and J gave up 5 bases, with 7 bases separating them. This CDR3 is built from 14 residues. The chain's CDR3 is CATSDLSGDNEQFF. CDR3 sequence (DNA): TGTGCCACCAGTGATTTGTCAGGGGACAATGAGCAGTTCTTC.

The rearrangement uses TRBV6-5 and TRBJ1-5; possible D gene TRBD1, 6 bases. From germline, CDR1 is MNHEY and CDR2 SVGAGI. This CDR3 is built from 14 residues. V lost 5 bases and J lost 4, with 12 bases in between. The CDR3, as DNA: TGTGCCAGCAGTCGGGGACAACTTAATCAGCCCCAGCATTTT. Its protein is CASSRGQLNQPQHF.

CDR3 sequence: CASRGAGELFF. CDR3 sequence (DNA): TGTGCCAGCAGGGGGGCCGGGGAGCTGTTTTTT. J is TRBJ2-2 and V is TRBV27, with D perhaps matching TRBD1 or TRBD2 (5 bases each). This CDR3 comprises 11 residues. CDR1 is MNHEY and CDR2 is SMNVEV in the germline V gene (reference sequence). V shed 6 bases and J shed 6 bases, with 5 bases lying between them.

The chain recombines TRBV19 with TRBJ1-1; possibly TRBD1 for D (6 bases). V lost 10 bases, J lost 5 bases, and 20 bases lay in between. Germline loops: CDR1 LNHDA, CDR2 SQIVND (reference sequence). The CDR3 has 14 residues. CDR3 sequence (DNA): TGTGCCACCGGGATTGGGGGGGCTTGGACTGAAGCTTTCTTT. It is translated as CATGIGGAWTEAFF.

This chain's CDR3 is CASSLLQSNTGELFF. DNA for the CDR3: TGCGCCAGCAGCTTGCTTCAGTCGAACACCGGGGAGCTGTTTTTT. This chain connects TRBV5-1 to TRBJ2-2; D remains ambiguous. The CDR3 is 15 amino acids. V was cut by 1 base and J by 0 bases, with 7 bases left in between. Looked up from germline, CDR1 is SGHRS and CDR2 is YFSETQ. The complete variable domain, with remaining parts taken from reference TRBV5-1 and TRBJ2-2, reads KAGVTQTPRYLIKTRGQQVTLSCSPISGHRSVSWYQQTPGQGLQFLFEYFSETQRNKGNFPGRFSGRQFSNSRSEMNVSTLELGDSALYLCASSLLQSNTGELFFGEGSRLTVL.

V and J are TRBV7-6 and TRBJ2-5; maybe TRBD2 (6 bases). This CDR3 has 15 residues. In germline, CDR1 is SGHVS, CDR2 FNYEAQ. Deletions cut 0 bases from V and 5 bases from J, with 13 bases between. The chain's CDR3 is CASSLAGGGVETQYF. The DNA for the CDR3 is TGTGCCAGCAGCTTAGCCGGTGGCGGGGTGGAGACCCAGTACTTC.

This chain links TRBV16 with TRBJ2-7; D ambiguous. V lost 4 bases and J lost 7, with 11 bases in between. The CDR3 has 12 amino acids. Germline V lookup: CDR1 KGHSY, CDR2 FQNENV. This CDR3 is CASSRFPREQYF. The CDR3, as DNA: TGTGCCAGCAGCCGATTCCCCAGGGAGCAGTACTTC.

The chain has TRBV28 and TRBJ2-3, with D uncertain. Trimming stripped 9 bases from V and 4 bases from J, with 11 bases between. The CDR3 covers 12 residues. Germline CDR1 and CDR2: MDHEN and SYDVKM. The CDR3 loop reads CASTSPPDTQYF. In nucleotides, the CDR3 is TGTGCCAGTACATCCCCCCCAGATACGCAGTATTTT.